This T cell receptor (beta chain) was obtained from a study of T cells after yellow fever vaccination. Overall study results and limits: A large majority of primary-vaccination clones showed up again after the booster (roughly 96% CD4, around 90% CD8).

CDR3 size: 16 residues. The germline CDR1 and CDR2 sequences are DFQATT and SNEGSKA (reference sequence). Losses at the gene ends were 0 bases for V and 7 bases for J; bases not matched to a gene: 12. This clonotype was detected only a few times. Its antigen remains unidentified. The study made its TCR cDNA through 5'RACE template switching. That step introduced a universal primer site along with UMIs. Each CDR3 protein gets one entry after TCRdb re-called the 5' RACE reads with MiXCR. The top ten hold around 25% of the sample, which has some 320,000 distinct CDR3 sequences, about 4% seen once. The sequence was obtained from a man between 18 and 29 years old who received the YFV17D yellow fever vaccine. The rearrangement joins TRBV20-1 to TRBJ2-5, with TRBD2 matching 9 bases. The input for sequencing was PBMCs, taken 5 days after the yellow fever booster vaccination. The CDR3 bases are TGCAGTGCTAGAGATCGTCTAGCGGGGTCCTTTGGGACCCAGTACTTC. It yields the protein CSARDRLAGSFGTQYF.